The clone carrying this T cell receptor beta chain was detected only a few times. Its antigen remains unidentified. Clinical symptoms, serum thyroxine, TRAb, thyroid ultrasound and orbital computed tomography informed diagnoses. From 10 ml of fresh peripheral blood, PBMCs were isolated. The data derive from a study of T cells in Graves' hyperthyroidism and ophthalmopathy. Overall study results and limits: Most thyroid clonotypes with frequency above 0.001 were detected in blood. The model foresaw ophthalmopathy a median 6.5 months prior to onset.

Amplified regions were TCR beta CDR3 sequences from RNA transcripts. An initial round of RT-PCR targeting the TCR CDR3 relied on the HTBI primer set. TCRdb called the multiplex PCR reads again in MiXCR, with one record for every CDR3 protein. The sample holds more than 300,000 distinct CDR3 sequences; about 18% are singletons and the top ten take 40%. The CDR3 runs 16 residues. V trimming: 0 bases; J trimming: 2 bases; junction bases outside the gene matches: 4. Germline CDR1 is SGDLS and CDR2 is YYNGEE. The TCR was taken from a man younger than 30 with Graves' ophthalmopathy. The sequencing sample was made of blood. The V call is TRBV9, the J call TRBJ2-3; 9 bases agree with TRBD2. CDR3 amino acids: CASSVDGGGATDTQYF. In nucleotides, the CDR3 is TGTGCCAGCAGCGTAGACGGCGGGGGGGCCACAGATACGCAGTATTTT.